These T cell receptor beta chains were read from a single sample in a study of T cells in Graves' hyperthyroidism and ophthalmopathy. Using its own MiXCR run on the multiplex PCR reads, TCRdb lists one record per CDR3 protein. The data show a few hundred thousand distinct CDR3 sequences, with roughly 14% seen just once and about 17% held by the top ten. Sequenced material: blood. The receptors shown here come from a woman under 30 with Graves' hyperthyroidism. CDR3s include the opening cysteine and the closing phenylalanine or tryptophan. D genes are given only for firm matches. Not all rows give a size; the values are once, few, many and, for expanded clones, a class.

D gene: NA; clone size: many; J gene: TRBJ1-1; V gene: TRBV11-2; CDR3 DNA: TGTGCCTTTACAGGGTTAGAGGGCACTGAAGCTTTCTTT; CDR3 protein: CAFTGLEGTEAFF
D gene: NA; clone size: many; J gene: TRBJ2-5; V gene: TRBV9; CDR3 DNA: TGTGCCAGCAGCGTTTCTGCGGGAAGGGGGACCCAGTACTTC; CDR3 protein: CASSVSAGRGTQYF
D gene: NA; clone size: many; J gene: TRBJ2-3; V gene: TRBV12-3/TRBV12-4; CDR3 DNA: TGTGCCAGCAGCACAACCAGAGGACCCTCGGATACAGATACGCAGTATTTT; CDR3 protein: CASSTTRGPSDTDTQYF
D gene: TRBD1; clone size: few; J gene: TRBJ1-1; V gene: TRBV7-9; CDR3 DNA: TGTGCCAGCAGCTTCGGTCAGGGGGTGCACACTGAAGCTTTCTTT; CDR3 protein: CASSFGQGVHTEAFF
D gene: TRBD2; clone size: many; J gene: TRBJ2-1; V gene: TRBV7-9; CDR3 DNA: TGTGCCAGCAGCTCTGGACTAGCGGGAGTGGGGCCGTTCGTTAATGAGCAGTTCTTC; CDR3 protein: CASSSGLAGVGPFVNEQFF
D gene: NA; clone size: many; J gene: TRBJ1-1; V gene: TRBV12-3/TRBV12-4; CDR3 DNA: TGTGCCAGCAGTTTAGTAGCAGGGATGGGAACTGAAGCTTTCTTT; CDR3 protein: CASSLVAGMGTEAFF
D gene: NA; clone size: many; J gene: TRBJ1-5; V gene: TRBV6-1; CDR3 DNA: TGTGCCAGCAGACTTCTACAGGGTTATAGCAATCAGCCCCAGCATTTT; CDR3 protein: CASRLLQGYSNQPQHF
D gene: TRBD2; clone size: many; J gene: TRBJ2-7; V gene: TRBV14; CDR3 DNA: TGTGCCAGCAGCCCGAACCCTGGGCTAGCGGGCGGATCCTACGAGCAGTACTTC; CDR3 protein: CASSPNPGLAGGSYEQYF
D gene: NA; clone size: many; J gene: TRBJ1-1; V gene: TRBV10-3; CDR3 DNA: TGTGCCATCCGGGATCCGGTACTTGAAGCTTTCTTT; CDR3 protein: CAIRDPVLEAFF
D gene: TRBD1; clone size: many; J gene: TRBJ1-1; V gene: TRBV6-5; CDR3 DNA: TGTGCCAGCAGTTACTCGACAGGGGTTGCTTTCTTT; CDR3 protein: CASSYSTGVAFF
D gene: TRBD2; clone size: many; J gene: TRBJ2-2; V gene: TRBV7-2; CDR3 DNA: TGTGCCAGCATCACGGGACTAGCGGGAGTCACCGGGGAGCTGTTTTTT; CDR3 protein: CASITGLAGVTGELFF
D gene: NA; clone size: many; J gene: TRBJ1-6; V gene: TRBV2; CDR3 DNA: TGTGCCAGCACCCAGGGGCAGGGCGATAATTCACCCCTCCACTTT; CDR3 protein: CASTQGQGDNSPLHF
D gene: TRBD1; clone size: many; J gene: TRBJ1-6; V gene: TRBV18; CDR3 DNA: TGTGCCAGCAAAACAGGGACAGGGGAATCACCCCTCCACTTT; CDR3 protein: CASKTGTGESPLHF
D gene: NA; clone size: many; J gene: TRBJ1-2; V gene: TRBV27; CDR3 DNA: TGTGCCAGCAGTCTGAAAAGTCCGATAGCCTATGGCTACACCTTC; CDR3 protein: CASSLKSPIAYGYTF
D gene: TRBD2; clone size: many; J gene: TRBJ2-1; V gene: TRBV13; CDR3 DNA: TGTGCCAGCAGCTTCGCACTAGCGGGCTACAATGAGCAGTTCTTC; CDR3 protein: CASSFALAGYNEQFF
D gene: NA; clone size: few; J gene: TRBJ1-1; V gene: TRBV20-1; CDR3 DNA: TGCAGTGTTTGGGGGGGCAGGGGCCGGAACACTGAAGCTTTCTTT; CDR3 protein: CSVWGGRGRNTEAFF
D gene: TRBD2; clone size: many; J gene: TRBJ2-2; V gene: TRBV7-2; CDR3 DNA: TGTGCCAGCAGCTCCGGGGGGAGAATCACCGGGGAGCTGTTTTTT; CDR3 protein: CASSSGGRITGELFF
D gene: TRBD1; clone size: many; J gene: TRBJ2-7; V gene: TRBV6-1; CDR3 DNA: TGTGCCAGCAGTTGGGACAGCTACGAGCAGTACTTC; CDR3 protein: CASSWDSYEQYF
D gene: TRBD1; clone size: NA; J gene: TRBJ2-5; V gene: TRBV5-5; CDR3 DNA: TGTGCCAGCAGCCCGCGCGGGACAGGGGGCCTTGGAGAGACCCAGTACTTC; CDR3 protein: CASSPRGTGGLGETQYF
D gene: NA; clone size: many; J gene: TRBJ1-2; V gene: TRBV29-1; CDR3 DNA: TGCAGCGTTGAAATTGCAGGGGCCGTTGATGGCTACACCTTC; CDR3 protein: CSVEIAGAVDGYTF
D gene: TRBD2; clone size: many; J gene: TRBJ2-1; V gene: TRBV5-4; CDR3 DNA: TGTGCCAGCAGCTTGGGGGGACTAGCGGAGCCCTACAATGAGCAGTTCTTC; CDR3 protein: CASSLGGLAEPYNEQFF
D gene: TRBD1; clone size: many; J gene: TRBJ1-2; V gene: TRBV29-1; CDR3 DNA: TGCAGCGTGTCCGAGACAGGGGGATCTGGCTACACCTTC; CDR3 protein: CSVSETGGSGYTF
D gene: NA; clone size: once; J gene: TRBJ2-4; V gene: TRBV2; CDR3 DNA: TGTGCCAGCAGTGAAGCGAGGGACCCAGCCAAAAACATTCAGTACTTC; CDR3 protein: CASSEARDPAKNIQYF
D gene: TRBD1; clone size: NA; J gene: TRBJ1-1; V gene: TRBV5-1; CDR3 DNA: TGCGCCAGTATCCGGGACAGGGGAAACACTGAAGCTTTCTTT; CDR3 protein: CASIRDRGNTEAFF
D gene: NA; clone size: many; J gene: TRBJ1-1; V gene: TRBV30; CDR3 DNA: TGTGCCTGGAGTGAGGGGGGTAACGATGAAGCTTTCTTT; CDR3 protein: CAWSEGGNDEAFF
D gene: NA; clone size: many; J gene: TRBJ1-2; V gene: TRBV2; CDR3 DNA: TGTGCCAGCACGGGGTCTATCTATGGCTACACCTTC; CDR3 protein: CASTGSIYGYTF
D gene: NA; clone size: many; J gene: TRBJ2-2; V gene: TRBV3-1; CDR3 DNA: TGTGCCAGCAGCCAAGTAACGACGGCCGGGGAGCTGTTTTTT; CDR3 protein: CASSQVTTAGELFF
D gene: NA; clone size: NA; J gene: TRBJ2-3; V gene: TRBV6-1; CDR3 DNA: TGTGCCCGCAGGGACGCCTTGGGGGACGGGGGAACAGATACGCAGTATTTT; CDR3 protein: CARRDALGDGGTDTQYF
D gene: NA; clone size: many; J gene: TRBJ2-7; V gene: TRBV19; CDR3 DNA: TGTGCCAGTAGTGTCCGCAGGGCGACCGATCCCTACGAGCAGTACTTC; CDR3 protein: CASSVRRATDPYEQYF
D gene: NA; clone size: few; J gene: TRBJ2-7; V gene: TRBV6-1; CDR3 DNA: TGTGCCAGCAGCTCCTTAGACTACGAGCAGTACTTC; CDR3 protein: CASSSLDYEQYF
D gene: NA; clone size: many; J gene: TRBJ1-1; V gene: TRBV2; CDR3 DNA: TGTGCCAGCAGTGAAGCCGGGCGCCCCGACACTGAAGCTTTCTTT; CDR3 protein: CASSEAGRPDTEAFF
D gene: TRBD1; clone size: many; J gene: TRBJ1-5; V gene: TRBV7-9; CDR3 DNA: TGTGCCAGCAGCTCTTCCCGACAGGGGGCACATCAGCCCCAGCATTTT; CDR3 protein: CASSSSRQGAHQPQHF
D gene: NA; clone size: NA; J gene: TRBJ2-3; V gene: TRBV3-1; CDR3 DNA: TGTGCCAGCAGCCAGTTCGGGGGACCTAGCACAGATACGCAGTATTTT; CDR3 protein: CASSQFGGPSTDTQYF
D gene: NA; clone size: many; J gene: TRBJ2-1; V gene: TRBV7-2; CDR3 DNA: TGTGCCAGCAGCTTAGGGTCGACAGGTTTGACGTTACTTAGCTCCTACAATGAGCAGTTCTTC; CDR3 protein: CASSLGSTGLTLLSSYNEQFF
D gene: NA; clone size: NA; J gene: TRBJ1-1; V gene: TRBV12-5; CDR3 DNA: TGTGCCAGTGGTTCCCTGGGCCTTGATAATATAGACAGACGGACTGAAGCTTTCTTT; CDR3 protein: CASGSLGLDNIDRRTEAFF
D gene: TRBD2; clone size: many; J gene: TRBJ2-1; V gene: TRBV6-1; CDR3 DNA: TGTGCCAGCAGCAGAGCGGGAGTGAACAATGAGCAGTTCTTC; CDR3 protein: CASSRAGVNNEQFF
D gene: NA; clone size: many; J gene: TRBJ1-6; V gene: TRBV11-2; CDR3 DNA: TGTGCCAGCAGCTTAGCAAGCTCACCCCTCCACTTT; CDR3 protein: CASSLASSPLHF
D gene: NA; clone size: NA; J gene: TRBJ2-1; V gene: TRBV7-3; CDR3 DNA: TGTGCCAGCAGCTTAACGTTGGGTGGGAGTGAGCAGTTCTTC; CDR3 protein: CASSLTLGGSEQFF
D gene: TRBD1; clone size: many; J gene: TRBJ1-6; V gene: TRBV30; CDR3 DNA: TGTGCCTGGAGGCATACGGACAGGATTAATTCACCCCTCCACTTT; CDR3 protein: CAWRHTDRINSPLHF
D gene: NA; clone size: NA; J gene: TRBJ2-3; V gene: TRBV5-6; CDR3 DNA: TGTGCCAGCAGCACCCGGGCAGATACGCAGTATTTT; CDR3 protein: CASSTRADTQYF
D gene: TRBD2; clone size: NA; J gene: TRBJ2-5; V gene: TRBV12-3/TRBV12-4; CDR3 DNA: TGTGCCAGTGGGACTAGCGGGAGGGCCCGGGGAGAGACCCAGTACTTC; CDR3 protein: CASGTSGRARGETQYF
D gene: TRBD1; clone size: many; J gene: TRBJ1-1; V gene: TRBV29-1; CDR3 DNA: TGCAGCGGATTGTCCGGGACAGGGGTGGCTGAAGCTTTCTTT; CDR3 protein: CSGLSGTGVAEAFF